The clone carrying this TCR beta chain was observed once. Its target is unknown. The data are from a study of shared clonotypes between healthy human individuals. Study results and caveats: Clonotypes not shared had lower generation probabilities than those common to all four donors. Sorted-subset sequencing, rarefaction showed, was incomplete despite large depth. Across subsets, estimated richness was generally greater for naive than for memory populations.

Clones were sequenced by immunoSEQ multiplex PCR, and TCRdb holds only the in-frame ones, with some missing. The data hold around 1.9 million clones, with around 93% observed a single time. CD45RO-negative CD8 cells positively selected for CCR7 made up the naive population, which excluded terminally differentiated effector memory CD45RA+ cells. The germline CDR1 and CDR2 sequences are MGHDK and SYGVNS. J was trimmed by 2 bases and V by 6 bases; bases with no gene match: 0. The CDR3 totals 12 residues. Material for sequencing was naive CD8+ T cells from PBMCs. V is TRBV25-1 and J is TRBJ2-7, with 8 bases matching TRBD2. The clonotype was recovered from a man between 18 and 29 years old in good health. Some clones in this sample may be carry-over from other donors' samples. The CDR3 coding sequence is TGTGCCAGCAGGGGACTAGCCTACGAGCAGTACTTC. Protein: CASRGLAYEQYF.